These 19 T cell receptor beta chains originate from one sample sequenced in a study of human T cells and chemical hapten exposure. Stated time point: patch test 3, about 24 weeks after DPC sensitization. Treatment described: therapeutic diphenylcyclopropenone sensitization with weekly scalp DPC. Using its own MiXCR run on the RACE reads, TCRdb lists one record per CDR3 protein. The data show about 84,000 distinct CDR3 sequences, 9.5% to 14% seen once. The sample was whole blood, taken in connection with sensitization to the hapten diphenylcyclopropenone (DPC). The receptors stem from a woman between 50 and 59 years old with alopecia areata. Some clones in this sample may be carry-over from other donors' samples.

This clonotype was counted ten times or more. The chain is built from TRBV2 and TRBJ2-3, with D possibly TRBD2 on 5 matching bases. Germline values: CDR1 SNHLY, CDR2 FYNNEI. V was trimmed by 10 bases and J by 1 base, leaving 18 bases between them. The CDR3 has 15 amino acids. As DNA, the CDR3 is TGTGCCACCTCGGAGGTATCGTTTGGCACAGATACGCAGTATTTT. Protein sequence: CATSEVSFGTDTQYF.

This clonotype has at least ten counts. The rearrangement uses TRBV15 and TRBJ2-7; the match to TRBD1 covers 9 bases. CDR1 LNHNV and CDR2 YYDKDF come from the germline V gene (reference sequence). The junction had 6 bases not matched to a gene; V was cut back by 0 bases and J by 3 bases. The CDR3 is made up of 16 amino acids. CDR3 sequence (DNA): TGTGCCACCAGCAGAGAAGGGGGACAGGGCGTCTACGAGCAGTACTTC. Protein: CATSREGGQGVYEQYF.

J is TRBJ2-1 and V is TRBV7-8, with D tentatively TRBD2 (5 bases). V lost 1 base and J 0 bases, leaving 16 bases between the germline ends. This CDR3 region has 18 residues. Germline V lookup: CDR1 SGHVS, CDR2 FQNEAQ. DNA of the CDR3: TGTGCCAGCAGCTTAGGTTCGAGGCTAGCTAGCTCCTACAATGAGCAGTTCTTC. Its translation: CASSLGSRLASSYNEQFF.

In this sample, this clonotype turned up a few times. V gene TRBV20-1 combines with J gene TRBJ2-3; D remains unclear. CDR1 is DFQATT, CDR2 SNEGSKA, per germline (reference sequence). The CDR3 spans 13 residues. With 3 bases removed from V and 8 bases from J, the gap between germline ends came to 15 bases. CDR3 residues: CSASQGGVVTQYF. In nucleotides, the CDR3 is TGCAGTGCTAGTCAAGGTGGGGTGGTTACGCAGTATTTT.

This clonotype has just a few counts. The chain recombines TRBV7-9 with TRBJ2-1; D is possibly TRBD1 or TRBD2 (5 bases each). Trimming shortened V by 6 bases and J by 4 bases, and 28 bases separated the two germline ends. CDR3 length: 19 amino acids. Germline V gene data show CDR1 as SEHNR and CDR2 as FQNEAQ (reference sequence). This CDR3 is CASRGLGERKAVSYNEQFF. CDR3 DNA sequence: TGTGCCAGCAGGGGCCTGGGGGAACGGAAAGCGGTTTCTTACAATGAGCAGTTCTTC. The variable domain in full, completed from reference TRBV7-9 and TRBJ2-1, reads DTGVSQNPRHKITKRGQNVTFRCDPISEHNRLYWYRQTLGQGPEFLTYFQNEAQLEKSRLLSDRFSAERPKGSFSTLEIQRTEQGDSAMYLCASRGLGERKAVSYNEQFFGPGTRLTVL.

The chain has TRBV19 and TRBJ2-5, with TRBD2 matching 8 bases. The CDR3 consists of 14 residues. Germline V gene lookup returns CDR1 LNHDA and CDR2 SQIVND (reference sequence). J gave up 6 bases and V 8 bases, and 11 bases lay outside the gene matches. The CDR3, as DNA: TGTGCCAGTTCGGTCGGGACTAGGGGCAAGACCCAGTACTTC. Translated: CASSVGTRGKTQYF.

The sample holds many counts of this clonotype. The chain employs TRBV7-2 and TRBJ2-1, with D perhaps TRBD2 (7 bases). Germline V gene sequence: CDR1 SGHTA, CDR2 FQGNSA. Trimming took off 5 bases at V and 9 bases at J, with 17 bases between the two ends. CDR3 size: 14 residues. CDR3 region: CASSRRGASREQFF. DNA for the CDR3: TGTGCCAGCAGCCGCCGGGGGGCGAGCCGTGAGCAGTTCTTC. The whole variable domain, remainder taken from reference TRBV7-2 and TRBJ2-1, is GAGVSQSPSNKVTEKGKDVELRCDPISGHTALYWYRQSLGQGLEFLIYFQGNSAPDKSGLPSDRFSAERTGGSVSTLTIQRTQQEDSAVYLCASSRRGASREQFFGPGTRLTVL.

This clonotype was found a few times. V usage is TRBV6-1 and J usage is TRBJ2-4; TRBD2 is a possible D gene (6 bases). The germline CDR1 and CDR2 sequences are MNHNS and SASEGT. The length of the CDR3 is 15 residues. V was trimmed by 5 bases and J by 0 bases, leaving 11 bases between them. CDR3: CASSFQAGAKNIQYF. The CDR3 nucleotides are TGTGCCAGCAGTTTCCAAGCGGGAGCCAAAAACATTCAGTACTTC.

This clonotype occurred a few times. The chain uses TRBV12-5 and TRBJ2-3, with a possible D match to TRBD1 (5 bases). The CDR3 consists of 13 residues. The germline V gene encodes CDR1 LGHNT and CDR2 FRNRAP. V was cut by 4 bases and J by 6 bases, with 11 bases left in between. The CDR3 spells CASGSTDTDTQYF. In DNA form, the CDR3 reads TGTGCTAGTGGTTCGACGGACACCGATACGCAGTATTTT.

There are a few counts of this clonotype. The chain employs TRBV10-3 and TRBJ1-5; no definite D call. The germline gives CDR1 ENHRY, CDR2 SYGVKD. This CDR3 is built from 12 residues. Trimming stripped 2 bases from V and 7 bases from J, with 6 bases between. This CDR3 reads CAISEMGQPQHF. CDR3 in DNA: TGTGCCATCAGTGAGATGGGACAGCCCCAGCATTTT.

This clonotype was detected many times. The J gene is TRBJ1-1, the V gene TRBV29-1; D is perhaps TRBD1 (6 bases). The V end was cut by 6 bases, the J end by 6 bases, with 14 bases between. Per germline, CDR1 SQVTM and CDR2 ANQGSEA. CDR3 size: 12 residues. CDR3 sequence: CSVAQGASEAFF. The CDR3 bases are TGCAGCGTCGCACAGGGTGCCTCTGAAGCTTTCTTT.

This clonotype has more than one count but fewer than ten. The chain carries TRBV7-2 and TRBJ2-2; D is uncertain. V shed 11 bases and J shed 5 bases, with 12 bases lying between them. This CDR3 has 12 residues. Germline values: CDR1 SGHTA, CDR2 FQGNSA. The CDR3 DNA reads as TGTGCCGAAGGGCCGCTTACCGGGGAGCTGTTTTTT. Translation: CAEGPLTGELFF.

Ten or more counts support this clonotype. The chain couples TRBV5-1 to TRBJ2-1; 8 bases are shared with TRBD2. The CDR3 has 16 residues. Germline trimming cut 2 bases from V and 7 bases from J; bases unmatched to any gene: 11. Per the germline V gene, CDR1 is SGHRS and CDR2 is YFSETQ. CDR3 protein: CASSFRGAGGRNEQFF. The CDR3, as DNA: TGCGCCAGCAGCTTTCGAGGTGCGGGAGGAAGAAATGAGCAGTTCTTC.

The sample holds many counts of this clonotype. The junction departs from the called germline gene at one end, perhaps through a read error. The chain recombines TRBV19 with TRBJ2-1; 7 bases align to TRBD2. Germline assignment: CDR1 LNHDA and CDR2 SQIVND (reference sequence). CDR3 length: 14 amino acids. In DNA, the CDR3 is TGTGCCAGTAGTATAGACACGCGACTAGCAGCTACTTCGTTC. It is translated as CASSIDTRLAATSF.

The V and J genes are TRBV5-6 and TRBJ1-4, with D tentatively TRBD1 (6 bases). Per germline, CDR1 SGHDT and CDR2 YYEEEE. V was shortened by 0 bases and J by 8 bases, with 14 bases between the two germline ends. CDR3 size: 15 residues. This CDR3 is CASSLAGTGGEKLFF. DNA for the CDR3: TGTGCCAGCAGCTTGGCCGGGACGGGGGGCGAAAAACTGTTTTTT.

This clonotype was recorded a few times. The rearrangement uses TRBV19 and TRBJ2-1; D call uncertain. CDR1 LNHDA and CDR2 SQIVND come from the germline V gene (reference sequence). The CDR3 contains 13 residues. V gave up 4 bases and J gave up 5 bases, with 9 bases separating them. CDR3 residues: CASSTQLDNEQFF. DNA of the CDR3: TGTGCCAGTAGTACCCAGCTCGACAATGAGCAGTTCTTC.

The chain is built from TRBV5-1 and TRBJ2-5; TRBD2 matches 14 bases. The CDR3 length is 16 residues. Germline CDR1 and CDR2: SGHRS and YFSETQ. Trimming removed 4 bases from V and 5 bases from J; junction bases left unmatched: 7. CDR3 nucleotide sequence: TGCGCCAGCAGCGACGGGACTAGCGGGGGAGGCGAGACCCAGTACTTC. Its protein product is CASSDGTSGGGETQYF.

The chain has TRBV25-1 and TRBJ2-3, with unresolved D. CDR1 is MGHDK, CDR2 SYGVNS, per germline. V was cut by 6 bases and J by 2 bases, with 6 bases left in between. This CDR3 has 12 amino acids. CDR3 in amino acids: CASRIVTDTQYF. CDR3 in DNA: TGTGCCAGCAGAATAGTCACAGATACGCAGTATTTT.

This chain connects TRBV7-6 to TRBJ2-7; either TRBD1 or TRBD2 may fit D (5 bases each). The CDR3 is 13 residues long. Deletions cut 4 bases from V and 2 bases from J, with 9 bases between. Germline-derived CDR1 and CDR2 are SGHVS and FNYEAQ. CDR3 sequence: CASSSTGPYEQYF. The CDR3 DNA reads as TGTGCCAGCAGCTCCACGGGGCCCTACGAGCAGTACTTC.